What follows describes a single T cell receptor beta chain. The antigen is undetermined. This entry belongs to a study of OX40 agonist ivuxolimab in advanced cancers. Across the study: Having had anti-PD-1, anti-PD-L1 or anti-CTLA-4 therapy before was allowed, and about 42% had some. The study's findings and limits: In general, CD8+ T cells held more expanded clones than CD4+ did, on average. Among the lowest peripheral clonal expansion occurred in 0.1-3.0 mg/kg partial responders.

The CDR3 runs to 12 residues. The germline V and J ends were trimmed by 2 bases and 2 bases, with 0 bases remaining between them. Germline V lookup: CDR1 MRHNA, CDR2 SNTAGT. Clones were read by immunoSEQ multiplex PCR, and TCRdb kept only the in-frame ones, dropping some. The sample lists 35,000 to 55,000 clones; 87% were seen once. On cycle 4 day 1 and cycle 7 day 1, as well as at baseline, blood was sampled. The chain uses TRBV6-4 and TRBJ2-2; D gene unclear. The sample in question was CD4+ or CD8+ T cells sorted from blood, obtained in a trial of the OX40 agonist ivuxolimab. This receptor was obtained from an adult with an advanced solid tumor such as melanoma, head and neck, liver or kidney cancer. The DNA of the CDR3 is TGTGCCAGCAGTGACAACACCGGGGAGCTGTTTTTT. The encoded protein is CASSDNTGELFF.